This record covers a single TCR beta chain. In germline, CDR1 is SGHVS, CDR2 FNYEAQ. The CDR3 runs 15 residues. J was trimmed by 2 bases and V by 5 bases; bases with no gene match: 4. The data derive from a study of CD8 T cells in Susac syndrome. cDNA came from approximately 0.5 to 1 ug RNA primed by random hexamers. One entry per CDR3 protein, called by TCRdb with MiXCR from the immunoSEQ multiplex PCR reads. The table shows about 190,000 distinct CDR3 sequences, with around 95% occurring only once. This clonotype originated in a human donor with Susac syndrome. What was sequenced was CD4+ T cells from PBMCs. The chain is built from TRBV7-6 and TRBJ2-5, with TRBD2 matching over 11 bases. The CDR3 sequence: CASSQTSGAQETQYF. DNA of the CDR3: TGTGCCAGCAGCCAGACTAGCGGGGCACAAGAGACCCAGTACTTC. Together with reference TRBV7-6 and TRBJ2-5, the CDR3 gives the full variable domain: GAGVSQSPRYKVTKRGQDVALRCDPISGHVSLYWYRQALGQGPEFLTYFNYEAQQDKSGLPNDRFSAERPEGSISTLTIQRTEQRDSAMYRCASSQTSGAQETQYFGPGTRLLVL.